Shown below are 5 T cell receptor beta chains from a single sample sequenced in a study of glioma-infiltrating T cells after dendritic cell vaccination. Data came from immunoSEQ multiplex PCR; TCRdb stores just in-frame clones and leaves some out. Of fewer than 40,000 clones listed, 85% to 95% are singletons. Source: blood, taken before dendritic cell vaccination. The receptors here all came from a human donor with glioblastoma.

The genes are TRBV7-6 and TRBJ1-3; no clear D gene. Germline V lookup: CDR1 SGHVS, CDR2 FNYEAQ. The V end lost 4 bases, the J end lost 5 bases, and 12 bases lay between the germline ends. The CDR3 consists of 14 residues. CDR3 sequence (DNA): TGTGCCAGCAGCTCGGACTCAACCCGAAACACCATATATTTT. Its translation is CASSSDSTRNTIYF. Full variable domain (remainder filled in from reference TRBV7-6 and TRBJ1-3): GAGVSQSPRYKVTKRGQDVALRCDPISGHVSLYWYRQALGQGPEFLTYFNYEAQQDKSGLPNDRFSAERPEGSISTLTIQRTEQRDSAMYRCASSSDSTRNTIYFGEGSWLTVV.

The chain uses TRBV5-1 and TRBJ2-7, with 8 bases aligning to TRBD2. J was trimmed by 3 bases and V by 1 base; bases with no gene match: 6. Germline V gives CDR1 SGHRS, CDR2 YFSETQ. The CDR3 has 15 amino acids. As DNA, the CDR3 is TGCGCCAGCAGCTTGAGTTCGCGGGGGGACTACGAGCAGTACTTC. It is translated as CASSLSSRGDYEQYF.

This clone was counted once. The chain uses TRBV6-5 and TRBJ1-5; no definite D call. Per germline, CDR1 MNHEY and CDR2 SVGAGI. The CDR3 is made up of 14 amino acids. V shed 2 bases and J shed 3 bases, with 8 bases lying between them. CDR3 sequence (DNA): TGTGCCAGCAGTTACGACACCCTCAATCAGCCCCAGCATTTT. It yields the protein CASSYDTLNQPQHF.

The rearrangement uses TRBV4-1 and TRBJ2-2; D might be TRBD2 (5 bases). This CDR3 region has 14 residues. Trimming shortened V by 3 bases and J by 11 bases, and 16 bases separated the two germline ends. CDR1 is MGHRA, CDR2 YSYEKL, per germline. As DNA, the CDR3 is TGCGCCAGCAGCCAGGACGACCGGGGTTTTGAGCTGTTTTTT. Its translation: CASSQDDRGFELFF.

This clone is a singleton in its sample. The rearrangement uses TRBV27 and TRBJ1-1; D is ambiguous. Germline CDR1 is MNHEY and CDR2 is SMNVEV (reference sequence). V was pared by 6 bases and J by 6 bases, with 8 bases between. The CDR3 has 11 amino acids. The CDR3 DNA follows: TGTGCCAGCAGGCTAGGTCCTGAAGCTTTCTTT. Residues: CASRLGPEAFF.